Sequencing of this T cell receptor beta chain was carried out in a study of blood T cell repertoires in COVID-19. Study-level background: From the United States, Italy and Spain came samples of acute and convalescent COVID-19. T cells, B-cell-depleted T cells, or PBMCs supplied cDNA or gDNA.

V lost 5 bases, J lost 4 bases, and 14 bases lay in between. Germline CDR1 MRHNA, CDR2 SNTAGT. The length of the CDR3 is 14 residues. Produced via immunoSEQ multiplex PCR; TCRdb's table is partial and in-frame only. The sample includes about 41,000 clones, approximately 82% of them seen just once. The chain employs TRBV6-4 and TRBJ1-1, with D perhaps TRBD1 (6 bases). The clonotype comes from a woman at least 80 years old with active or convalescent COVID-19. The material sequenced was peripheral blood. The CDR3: CASSSTGMSTEAFF. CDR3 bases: TGTGCCAGCAGTAGTACAGGGATGAGCACTGAAGCTTTCTTT.